One sample yielded the 11 T cell receptor beta chains listed below, sequenced in a study of blood T cells in healthy people across ages. A J-beta primer mix and a sample-barcoded 5' primer were used in a second PCR of roughly 6 to 11 cycles. TCRdb itself ran the 5' RACE reads through MiXCR, one entry per CDR3 protein. The sample has fewer than 2,000,000 distinct CDR3 sequences; 34% are singletons. Sequencing was done on a sample of blood. These TCRs come from a woman in her twenties or thirties in good health.

V is TRBV28 and J is TRBJ2-7, with D hard to call. This CDR3 comprises 13 residues. Trimming stripped 8 bases from V and 3 bases from J, with 14 bases between. Germline loops: CDR1 MDHEN, CDR2 SYDVKM. The CDR3 DNA follows: TGTGCCAGCGGCCGGGTCCCCGACTACGAGCAGTACTTC. This sequence encodes CASGRVPDYEQYF.

This chain uses TRBV20-1 with TRBJ2-1; 7 bases map to TRBD2. CDR1 and CDR2 from the germline V gene are DFQATT and SNEGSKA (reference sequence). Trimming at V came to 0 bases and at J to 10 bases, leaving 12 bases not matched to a gene. This CDR3 contains 15 residues. The DNA for the CDR3 is TGCAGTGCTAGAGATGGGTCTAGCGGAAGTACAGAGCAGTTCTTC. Translated: CSARDGSSGSTEQFF.

Notes on this clonotype: This may be a read error, as it is one base from a much larger clone. V gene TRBV7-9 combines with J gene TRBJ2-5; a possible D gene is TRBD1 (5 bases). The CDR3 sequence is 14 residues long. The germline V and J ends were trimmed by 3 bases and 11 bases, with 19 bases remaining between them. Germline V gene data show CDR1 as SEHNR and CDR2 as FQNEAQ (reference sequence). Here the CDR3 reads CASSFSRTPFAQYF. Here the CDR3 DNA reads TGTGCCAGCAGCTTCTCCCGGACACCATTCGCGCAGTACTTC.

This clonotype has a count of ten or more. The V gene is TRBV5-1, the J gene TRBJ2-1, with 8 bases lining up with TRBD2. Unmatched junction bases numbered 6, after V lost 4 bases and J lost 6 bases. Germline CDR1 is SGHRS and CDR2 is YFSETQ. CDR3 length: 14 amino acids. CDR3 protein: CASSPQTSGNEQFF. The DNA of the CDR3 is TGCGCCAGCAGCCCCCAAACTAGCGGCAATGAGCAGTTCTTC.

The gene calls are TRBV7-6 and TRBJ2-5, with a tentative D call TRBD2 (6 bases). The CDR3 contains 16 residues. Germline assignment: CDR1 SGHVS and CDR2 FNYEAQ. With 2 bases removed from V and 1 base from J, the gap between germline ends came to 14 bases. CDR3 residues: CASSLRPRRVQETQYF. The CDR3 bases are TGTGCCAGCAGCTTACGGCCGCGGAGGGTCCAAGAGACCCAGTACTTC.

The CDR3 DNA follows: TGTGCCAGCAGTGCCTGGGAAGGGGGGCTCGAGCAGTACTTC. It translates to CASSAWEGGLEQYF. The chain uses TRBV25-1 and TRBJ2-7; possibly TRBD1 or TRBD2 for D (6 bases each). With 4 bases removed from V and 6 bases from J, the gap between germline ends came to 16 bases. The CDR3 totals 14 residues. Germline V CDR1 and CDR2: MGHDK, SYGVNS.

CDR3 in DNA: TGTGCCAGCAGCTTAGTAAAGAGGGACAGGGGTTCTGGGGCCAACGTCCTGACTTTC. As protein: CASSLVKRDRGSGANVLTF. The chain couples TRBV11-2 to TRBJ2-6, with 10 bases matching TRBD1. CDR1 SGHAT and CDR2 FQNNGV come from the germline V gene. Unmatched junction bases numbered 7, after V lost 1 base and J lost 1 base. The CDR3 sequence is 19 residues long.

In this sample, this clonotype turned up many times. The gene calls are TRBV10-3 and TRBJ2-7; the D gene is possibly TRBD2 (5 bases). V was cut by 0 bases and J by 7 bases, with 7 bases left in between. From germline, CDR1 is ENHRY and CDR2 SYGVKD. CDR3 length: 12 residues. CDR3 sequence (DNA): TGTGCCATCAGTGAGTCCCCGGGGGAGCAGTACTTC. Its translation is CAISESPGEQYF.

This clonotype was counted a few times. The gene calls are TRBV19 and TRBJ2-1; TRBD1 is a possible D gene (5 bases). The CDR3 extends over 15 amino acids. The germline V gene encodes CDR1 LNHDA and CDR2 SQIVND (reference sequence). V lost 3 bases to trimming and J lost 8 bases, with 17 bases between them. The CDR3 sequence: CASSISDNRGHEQFF. CDR3 in DNA: TGTGCCAGTAGTATCTCGGACAACCGAGGACATGAGCAGTTCTTC.

Turning to this clonotype: One base away lies a much larger clone, so this may be a sequencing read error. The rearrangement joins TRBV5-6 to TRBJ2-5; D is undetermined. V was cut by 6 bases and J by 5 bases, with 14 bases left in between. The CDR3 consists of 13 residues. Germline loops: CDR1 SGHDT, CDR2 YYEEEE. This CDR3 reads CASTKGKAETQYF. CDR3 DNA: TGTGCCAGCACCAAGGGCAAGGCGGAGACCCAGTACTTC.

The chain combines TRBV10-3 with TRBJ1-1, with a possible D match to TRBD1 (6 bases). The CDR3 is made up of 11 amino acids. Per germline, CDR1 ENHRY and CDR2 SYGVKD. Trimming removed 6 bases at V and 7 bases at J, with 9 bases between. CDR3 sequence reads: CAIRNRDEAFF. DNA for the CDR3: TGTGCCATCAGGAACAGGGATGAAGCTTTCTTT.